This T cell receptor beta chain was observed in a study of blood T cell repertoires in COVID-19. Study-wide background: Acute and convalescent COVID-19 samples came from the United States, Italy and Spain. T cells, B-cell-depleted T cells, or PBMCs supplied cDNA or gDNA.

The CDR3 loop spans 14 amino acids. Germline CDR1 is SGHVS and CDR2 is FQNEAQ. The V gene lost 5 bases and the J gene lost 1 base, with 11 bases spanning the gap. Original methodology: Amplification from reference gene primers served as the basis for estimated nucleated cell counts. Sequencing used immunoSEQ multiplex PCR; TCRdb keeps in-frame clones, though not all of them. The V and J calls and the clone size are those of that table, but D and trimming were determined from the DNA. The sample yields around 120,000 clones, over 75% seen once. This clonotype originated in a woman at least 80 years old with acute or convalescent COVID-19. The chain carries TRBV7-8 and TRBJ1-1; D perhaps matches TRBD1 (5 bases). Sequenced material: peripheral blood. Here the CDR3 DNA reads TGTGCCAGCAGCACGCAGGGTGGGAACACTGAAGCTTTCTTT. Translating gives CASSTQGGNTEAFF.